One TCR beta chain is described in this entry. Which antigen it targets is not known. No base qualities exist here, and no much larger clone lies one base off it. The data originate from a study of T cell responses to AZD1222 COVID-19 vaccine (dated by TCRdb to the early 2020s). Regarding the study in general: AZD1222 recipients whose second dose came at about 4 weeks and those whose second dose came at about 12 weeks were combined into one group, since spike-specific TCR depth and breadth did not differ between the two schedules. Trial participants were enrolled by age into subgroups of 18-55, 56-69 and 70-plus years, and about 150, 27 and 61 TCR-sequenced participants, respectively, were included in these subgroups. A total of approximately 250 trial participants underwent TCR sequencing, of whom about 200 had received two doses of AZD1222 and around 26 had received two doses of the MenACWY control vaccine. The study at large found these results: Epitopes outside the regions mutated in the B.1.351 and B.1.1.7 variants were reportedly recognized by nearly half of the unique spike-specific TCRs. The whole spike protein was spanned by vaccine-associated CD4 TCRs, and dominant responses were seen in regions 160-218 and 743-854. After two AZD1222 doses, spike-specific TCR breadth and depth were significantly higher than at day 0 and than in MenACWY recipients. The 56-69-year group was small, and its depth increase did not reach significance, likely because of low power. Participants were mostly white British and included more females than males, and it was suggested by the authors that clonal diversity may have been underestimated. Only a handful of AZD1222 recipients were SARS-CoV-2 seropositive at baseline, limiting conclusions about previously exposed vaccinees. Because no day 14 peak-response samples were available, the repertoires could be characterized only after the peak T cell response.

The time point label here, explained by the study, means: baseline before first vaccination. Vaccinee samples came from UK trials COV001 and COV002, including a single-blind randomized controlled phase 2/3 trial of AZD1222 (ChAdOx1 nCoV-19) in healthy adults. For TCRbeta chain sequencing, PBMC samples from trial participants were taken at day 0 and at day 28 after the second dose. Including cysteine and phenylalanine, the CDR3 has 13 amino acids. The DNA shown is the 39-base CDR3, in frame from base 1. Taken from the germline V gene, the CDR1 and CDR2 loops are KGHDR and SFDVKD. V sheds 0 bases and J sheds 7 bases, leaving 6 bases between their ends. The CDR3 regions of human TCRbeta chains were analyzed by immunosequencing. For the original study's pipeline: TCRs in the repertoires were matched against a reference library of SARS-CoV-2-specific TCRs that had been generated with the MIRA antigen-specificity platform. Breadth was defined as the fraction of unique TCRs that were SARS-CoV-2-associated. Depth was defined as the fraction of total T cells that were SARS-CoV-2-associated. Each spike-specific TCR was assigned to its reactive spike region and to a CD4 or CD8 class using the MIRA data. Log10-transformed breadth and depth values were compared by one-way ANOVA with Sidak's multiple comparisons tests. TCRdb stores this immuneACCESS table with in-frame sequences only. Part of the clones is absent; in the studies checked, under half of the shortfall reflects unresolved V genes, and no reason is known for the rest. That table gives V, J and clone size, and the DNA gave D and trimming. For this sample the table gives roughly 96,000 clones, of which 85% to 90% were detected only once. Together, the top ten hold roughly 2.7% of the sample.

Recombination connected TRBV24-1 to TRBJ2-1; the D gene is perhaps TRBD2, on 6 matching bases. This TCR was recovered from an adult in good health. The specimen was peripheral blood, collected on day 0 of AZD1222 vaccination. The DNA reads as follows: TGTGCCACCAGTGATTTGGCGGGGAATGAGCAGTTCTTC. It specifies CATSDLAGNEQFF.